A selection of T cell receptor beta chains follows, all from one sample in a study of T cell responses to AZD1222 COVID-19 vaccine. Repertoires were generated with immunoSEQ multiplex PCR, while TCRdb's copy carries only in-frame clones and drops some. The repertoire includes around 99,000 clones, 70% to 90% of them detected once, and approximately 4.8% sits in the top ten. The sequencing here drew on peripheral blood, taken 28 days after the second AZD1222 dose. These receptors came from an adult who received the AZD1222 COVID-19 vaccine. Both conserved end residues are part of each CDR3. The order of the fields is D gene, clone size, J gene, V gene, CDR3 protein, CDR3 DNA. D genes are given only for firm matches. Where a row states a size, it is once, few, many or the class of an expanded clone; other rows omit it.

D gene: TRBD1
clone size: NA
J gene: TRBJ1-5
V gene: TRBV19
CDR3 protein: CASRGQGSPIDQPQHF
CDR3 DNA: TGTGCCAGTAGGGGACAGGGTTCGCCAATCGATCAGCCCCAGCATTTT

D gene: TRBD1
clone size: NA
J gene: TRBJ2-6
V gene: TRBV18
CDR3 protein: CASSRGQVDSGANVLTF
CDR3 DNA: TGTGCCAGCTCAAGGGGACAGGTGGACTCTGGGGCCAACGTCCTGACTTTC

D gene: TRBD1
clone size: NA
J gene: TRBJ2-2
V gene: TRBV7-7
CDR3 protein: CASSARQGDTGELFF
CDR3 DNA: TGTGCCAGCAGCGCCCGACAGGGTGACACCGGGGAGCTGTTTTTT

D gene: TRBD1
clone size: NA
J gene: TRBJ1-2
V gene: TRBV12-3/TRBV12-4
CDR3 protein: CASSQQGGNGYTF
CDR3 DNA: TGTGCCAGCAGCCAACAGGGGGGCAATGGCTACACCTTC

D gene: NA
clone size: NA
J gene: TRBJ2-7
V gene: TRBV19
CDR3 protein: CASSRDGYEQYF
CDR3 DNA: TGTGCCAGTAGTCGGGACGGCTACGAGCAGTACTTC

D gene: TRBD1
clone size: NA
J gene: TRBJ1-1
V gene: TRBV6-1
CDR3 protein: CASSEAQGQEAFF
CDR3 DNA: TGTGCCAGCAGTGAAGCCCAGGGACAGGAAGCTTTCTTT

D gene: NA
clone size: NA
J gene: TRBJ2-7
V gene: TRBV28
CDR3 protein: CASSGRTLGEQYF
CDR3 DNA: TGTGCCAGCAGTGGGCGCACCTTAGGCGAGCAGTACTTC

D gene: NA
clone size: NA
J gene: TRBJ1-5
V gene: TRBV12-5
CDR3 protein: CAPGLGDHNQPQHF
CDR3 DNA: TGTGCCCCAGGGTTGGGGGATCACAATCAGCCCCAGCATTTT

D gene: TRBD1
clone size: NA
J gene: TRBJ1-6
V gene: TRBV3-1/TRBV3-2
CDR3 protein: CASSQDKTGGNSPLHF
CDR3 DNA: TGTGCCAGCAGCCAAGACAAGACAGGGGGAAATTCACCCCTCCACTTT

D gene: NA
clone size: NA
J gene: TRBJ2-7
V gene: TRBV18
CDR3 protein: CASSPGQTSYEQYF
CDR3 DNA: TGTGCCAGCTCACCGGGACAAACCTCCTACGAGCAGTACTTC

D gene: TRBD1
clone size: NA
J gene: TRBJ2-7
V gene: TRBV27
CDR3 protein: CASSLSGQGDEQYF
CDR3 DNA: TGTGCCAGCAGTCTATCGGGACAGGGGGACGAGCAGTACTTC

D gene: TRBD1
clone size: once
J gene: TRBJ1-6
V gene: TRBV6-2/TRBV6-3
CDR3 protein: CASSLTGGAYNSPLHF
CDR3 DNA: TGTGCCAGCAGTCTAACAGGGGGCGCCTATAATTCACCCCTCCACTTT

D gene: TRBD1
clone size: NA
J gene: TRBJ2-4
V gene: TRBV19
CDR3 protein: CASSSQGVRDIQYF
CDR3 DNA: TGTGCCAGTAGTTCACAGGGGGTAAGGGACATTCAGTACTTC

D gene: NA
clone size: NA
J gene: TRBJ1-1
V gene: TRBV5-1
CDR3 protein: CASTLGLNTEAFF
CDR3 DNA: TGCGCCAGCACCCTGGGGCTGAACACTGAAGCTTTCTTT

D gene: TRBD1
clone size: NA
J gene: TRBJ1-3
V gene: TRBV5-1
CDR3 protein: CASSWTGQPNSGNTIYF
CDR3 DNA: TGCGCCAGCAGCTGGACGGGACAGCCCAACTCTGGAAACACCATATATTTT

D gene: NA
clone size: NA
J gene: TRBJ1-5
V gene: TRBV19
CDR3 protein: CASSHLYTQGKQPQHF
CDR3 DNA: TGTGCCAGTAGTCATCTTTACACCCAGGGGAAGCAGCCCCAGCATTTT

D gene: TRBD1
clone size: NA
J gene: TRBJ1-4
V gene: TRBV19
CDR3 protein: CASKLDRIGVTNEKLFF
CDR3 DNA: TGTGCCAGTAAGTTGGACAGGATAGGCGTCACTAATGAAAAACTGTTTTTT

D gene: NA
clone size: NA
J gene: TRBJ2-7
V gene: TRBV9
CDR3 protein: CASSVGVGMGEQYF
CDR3 DNA: TGTGCCAGCAGCGTAGGGGTGGGAATGGGCGAGCAGTACTTC

D gene: NA
clone size: NA
J gene: TRBJ2-3
V gene: TRBV14
CDR3 protein: CASSQADRSTDTQYF
CDR3 DNA: TGTGCCAGCAGCCAAGCGGATCGTAGCACAGATACGCAGTATTTT

D gene: NA
clone size: NA
J gene: TRBJ1-1
V gene: TRBV19
CDR3 protein: CASSMTGNTEAFF
CDR3 DNA: TGTGCCAGTAGTATGACGGGGAACACTGAAGCTTTCTTT

D gene: TRBD1
clone size: NA
J gene: TRBJ2-7
V gene: TRBV24-1
CDR3 protein: CATSDPGTGSYEQYF
CDR3 DNA: TGTGCCACCAGTGATCCCGGGACAGGGAGTTACGAGCAGTACTTC

D gene: NA
clone size: NA
J gene: TRBJ1-2
V gene: TRBV19
CDR3 protein: CASSIQGRNYGYTF
CDR3 DNA: TGTGCCAGTAGTATACAGGGCCGCAACTATGGCTACACCTTC

D gene: NA
clone size: NA
J gene: TRBJ1-2
V gene: TRBV5-6
CDR3 protein: CASSSGQYYGYTF
CDR3 DNA: TGTGCCAGCAGCTCAGGACAGTACTATGGCTACACCTTC

D gene: NA
clone size: NA
J gene: TRBJ2-7
V gene: TRBV19
CDR3 protein: CATAGRRDYEQYF
CDR3 DNA: TGTGCCACCGCAGGCAGGAGGGACTACGAGCAGTACTTC

D gene: TRBD1
clone size: NA
J gene: TRBJ1-2
V gene: TRBV5-1
CDR3 protein: CASSPTGQGEYGYTF
CDR3 DNA: TGCGCCAGCAGCCCTACTGGACAGGGGGAGTATGGCTACACCTTC

D gene: NA
clone size: NA
J gene: TRBJ2-7
V gene: TRBV3-1/TRBV3-2
CDR3 protein: CASSRTGSSYEQYF
CDR3 DNA: TGTGCCAGCAGCCGCACGGGCTCGTCCTACGAGCAGTACTTC

D gene: NA
clone size: NA
J gene: TRBJ2-6
V gene: TRBV5-5
CDR3 protein: CASSSQGVGANVLTF
CDR3 DNA: TGTGCCAGCAGCTCCCAGGGCGTTGGGGCCAACGTCCTGACTTTC

D gene: NA
clone size: NA
J gene: TRBJ2-1
V gene: TRBV3-1/TRBV3-2
CDR3 protein: CASSAGTEQFF
CDR3 DNA: TGTGCCAGCAGCGCCGGGACAGAGCAGTTCTTC

D gene: NA
clone size: NA
J gene: TRBJ1-1
V gene: TRBV10-1
CDR3 protein: CASSEATGRTEAFF
CDR3 DNA: TGCGCCAGCAGTGAGGCTACAGGGCGCACTGAAGCTTTCTTT

D gene: TRBD2
clone size: once
J gene: TRBJ2-3
V gene: TRBV19
CDR3 protein: CASMKRGADTQYF
CDR3 DNA: TGTGCCAGTATGAAGCGGGGGGCAGATACGCAGTATTTT

D gene: TRBD2
clone size: few
J gene: TRBJ2-7
V gene: TRBV4-1
CDR3 protein: CASSAQTSGPYEQYF
CDR3 DNA: TGCGCCAGCAGCGCCCAGACTAGCGGGCCCTACGAGCAGTACTTC

D gene: NA
clone size: once
J gene: TRBJ2-3
V gene: TRBV28
CDR3 protein: CASSLAHRRGTQYF
CDR3 DNA: TGTGCCAGCAGTTTGGCCCACCGCAGGGGTACGCAGTATTTT

D gene: TRBD2
clone size: NA
J gene: TRBJ2-7
V gene: TRBV7-6
CDR3 protein: CASSLDTSGAYEQYF
CDR3 DNA: TGTGCCAGCAGCTTAGATACTAGCGGGGCCTACGAGCAGTACTTC

D gene: NA
clone size: NA
J gene: TRBJ1-2
V gene: TRBV28
CDR3 protein: CASSRVSPRLYGYTF
CDR3 DNA: TGTGCCAGCAGTAGAGTTTCCCCCCGATTATATGGCTACACCTTC

D gene: NA
clone size: NA
J gene: TRBJ2-1
V gene: TRBV4-3
CDR3 protein: CASSQDPKGLSSYNEQFF
CDR3 DNA: TGCGCCAGCAGCCAAGATCCTAAGGGGCTAAGCTCCTACAATGAGCAGTTCTTC

D gene: TRBD1
clone size: NA
J gene: TRBJ1-5
V gene: TRBV6-1
CDR3 protein: CASSEIRGAGQPQHF
CDR3 DNA: TGTGCCAGCAGTGAAATCAGGGGGGCGGGTCAGCCCCAGCATTTT

D gene: NA
clone size: NA
J gene: TRBJ1-5
V gene: TRBV12-3/TRBV12-4
CDR3 protein: CASSLMGYQPQHF
CDR3 DNA: TGTGCCAGCAGTTTAATGGGTTATCAGCCCCAGCATTTT

D gene: NA
clone size: few
J gene: TRBJ2-7
V gene: TRBV9
CDR3 protein: CASSVADNPWNEQYF
CDR3 DNA: TGTGCCAGCAGCGTAGCGGACAACCCTTGGAACGAGCAGTACTTC

D gene: NA
clone size: NA
J gene: TRBJ2-7
V gene: TRBV3-1/TRBV3-2
CDR3 protein: CASSRRQDSYEQYF
CDR3 DNA: TGTGCCAGCAGCCGGAGACAGGATTCCTACGAGCAGTACTTC

D gene: TRBD1
clone size: NA
J gene: TRBJ1-3
V gene: TRBV5-5
CDR3 protein: CASSKDRNSGNTIYF
CDR3 DNA: TGTGCCAGCAGCAAGGACAGGAACTCTGGAAACACCATATATTTT

D gene: NA
clone size: NA
J gene: TRBJ2-1
V gene: TRBV3-1/TRBV3-2
CDR3 protein: CASSQAQLSYNEQFF
CDR3 DNA: TGTGCCAGCAGCCAAGCACAACTCTCCTACAATGAGCAGTTCTTC

D gene: TRBD1
clone size: NA
J gene: TRBJ1-3
V gene: TRBV6-5
CDR3 protein: CASSSGQGSGNTIYF
CDR3 DNA: TGTGCCAGCAGTTCCGGACAGGGCTCTGGAAACACCATATATTTT

D gene: NA
clone size: NA
J gene: TRBJ2-3
V gene: TRBV27
CDR3 protein: CASRAQGGRGYTQYF
CDR3 DNA: TGTGCCAGCAGAGCCCAGGGGGGCCGAGGGTATACGCAGTATTTT

D gene: TRBD1
clone size: NA
J gene: TRBJ2-7
V gene: TRBV19
CDR3 protein: CASSMGQGFHEQYF
CDR3 DNA: TGTGCCAGTAGTATGGGACAGGGGTTCCACGAGCAGTACTTC

D gene: NA
clone size: NA
J gene: TRBJ2-7
V gene: TRBV7-9
CDR3 protein: CASSRVGAGPPYEQYF
CDR3 DNA: TGTGCCAGCAGCAGGGTGGGGGCAGGGCCCCCCTACGAGCAGTACTTC

D gene: NA
clone size: once
J gene: TRBJ1-1
V gene: TRBV2
CDR3 protein: CASSEAPPGTEAFF
CDR3 DNA: TGTGCCAGCAGTGAAGCCCCGCCCGGCACTGAAGCTTTCTTT

D gene: NA
clone size: NA
J gene: TRBJ2-5
V gene: TRBV7-6
CDR3 protein: CASSLSTGTGETQYF
CDR3 DNA: TGTGCCAGCAGCTTATCTACAGGGACCGGGGAGACCCAGTACTTC

D gene: NA
clone size: NA
J gene: TRBJ1-4
V gene: TRBV4-2
CDR3 protein: CASSQDLGQRNEKLFF
CDR3 DNA: TGTGCCAGCAGCCAAGATCTAGGACAGCGGAATGAAAAACTGTTTTTT

D gene: TRBD1
clone size: NA
J gene: TRBJ1-4
V gene: TRBV2
CDR3 protein: CASSVLGQGYEKLFF
CDR3 DNA: TGTGCCAGCAGTGTTTTGGGACAGGGGTATGAAAAACTGTTTTTT

D gene: NA
clone size: NA
J gene: TRBJ2-7
V gene: TRBV28
CDR3 protein: CASSSGTERTPSPF
CDR3 DNA: TGTGCCAGCAGTTCCGGGACCGAACGCACCCCATCCCCTTTC

D gene: TRBD1
clone size: NA
J gene: TRBJ1-5
V gene: TRBV6-1
CDR3 protein: CASSEAYRGVSNQPQHF
CDR3 DNA: TGTGCCAGCAGTGAAGCCTACAGGGGTGTTAGCAATCAGCCCCAGCATTTT

D gene: TRBD2
clone size: NA
J gene: TRBJ2-1
V gene: TRBV9
CDR3 protein: CASSAIQRGDEQFF
CDR3 DNA: TGTGCCAGCAGCGCTATCCAGCGGGGGGATGAGCAGTTCTTC